This T cell receptor (beta chain) stems from a study of blood T cell repertoires in COVID-19. In the study overall: COVID-19 samples collected from the United States, Italy and Spain covered acute and convalescent phases. Nucleic acid was either cDNA or gDNA, and it came from T cells, B-cell-depleted T cells, or PBMCs.

The length of the CDR3 is 15 residues. Germline loops: CDR1 ENHRY, CDR2 SYGVKD. Trimming pared 0 bases from V and 4 bases from J, leaving 12 bases between. Methods used by the authors: Cell counts per sample came from amplifying reference gene primers. Sequencing used immunoSEQ multiplex PCR; TCRdb keeps in-frame clones, though not all of them. Clonal size and the V and J genes are those of that table, whereas D and trimming came from the DNA. The sample consists of just over 95,000 clones, 82% of them appearing once. Sequenced input: peripheral blood. The rearrangement uses TRBV10-3 and TRBJ1-1; D may be TRBD1 (5 bases). The TCR sequence derives from a man aged 80 or over with acute or convalescent COVID-19. CDR3 bases: TGTGCCATCAGTGAGTCGGGGCAGGGAGGCACTGAAGCTTTCTTT. Amino acids: CAISESGQGGTEAFF.